This entry lists 32 T cell receptor beta chains sequenced from one sample in a study of T cells after yellow fever vaccination. TCRdb re-analysed the 5' RACE reads in MiXCR, keeping a single row per CDR3 protein. This repertoire shows under 600,000 distinct CDR3 sequences, around an eighth found once; its top ten account for 11% to 15%. The sample was PBMCs, taken on the day of the yellow fever booster vaccination. These receptors all come from a man aged 25 to 45 who received the YFV17D yellow fever vaccine.

The genes are TRBV9 and TRBJ2-2; TRBD2 matches at 10 bases. The CDR3 runs 16 residues. V shed 1 base and J 0 bases; nucleotides not matched to a gene: 0. Germline CDR1 and CDR2: SGDLS and YYNGEE. The CDR3 loop is CASSVLAGANTGELFF. The CDR3 nucleotides are TGTGCCAGCAGCGTACTAGCGGGAGCGAACACCGGGGAGCTGTTTTTT.

This sequence joins TRBV20-1 and TRBJ2-1; 9 bases fit TRBD2. The germline gives CDR1 DFQATT, CDR2 SNEGSKA (reference sequence). The CDR3 is 15 amino acids. V lost 3 bases to trimming and J lost 9 bases; unmatched junction nucleotides: 12. The DNA for the CDR3 is TGCAGTGCTAGTGGGGTAGCGGGAGACGCTATTGAGCAGTTCTTC. This codes for CSASGVAGDAIEQFF.

The sample holds a few counts of this clonotype. The chain recombines TRBV4-2 with TRBJ2-7; 14 bases are shared with TRBD2. Germline CDR1 reads LGHNA; CDR2 reads YNFKEQ. The CDR3 runs to 17 residues. Unmatched junction bases numbered 12, after V lost 5 bases and J lost 6 bases. The DNA of the CDR3 is TGTGCCAGCAGCTCGCCAACCGGGACTAGCGGGAGTGGCGAGCAGTACTTC. Translation: CASSSPTGTSGSGEQYF.

The chain combines TRBV7-8 with TRBJ2-7; 10 positions match TRBD1. Germline loops: CDR1 SGHVS, CDR2 FQNEAQ. The CDR3 contains 15 residues. The trim removed 5 bases at V and 2 bases at J, leaving 6 bases unmatched. CDR3 nucleotides: TGTGCCAGCAGCGGGGGGACAGGGGCTACCTACGAGCAGTACTTC. It specifies CASSGGTGATYEQYF. Full variable domain (outside the CDR3, taken from reference TRBV7-8 and TRBJ2-7): GAGVSQSPRYKVAKRGQDVALRCDPISGHVSLFWYQQALGQGPEFLTYFQNEAQLDKSGLPSDRFFAERPEGSVSTLKIQRTQQEDSAVYLCASSGGTGATYEQYFGPGTRLTVT.

The chain joins TRBV6-5 to TRBJ2-1; possible D gene TRBD2, 5 bases. This CDR3 region has 15 residues. Trimming removed 3 bases from V and 4 bases from J, with 13 bases in between. Per germline, CDR1 MNHEY and CDR2 SVGAGI. For the CDR3, the DNA is TGTGCCAGCAGTTATGCGAGGGCCAGTTACAATGAGCAGTTCTTC. Translating gives CASSYARASYNEQFF.

The J gene is TRBJ2-3, the V gene TRBV27, with a tentative D call TRBD2 (6 bases). The CDR3 is 12 amino acids. CDR1 and CDR2 (germline): MNHEY, SMNVEV (reference sequence). Between the trimmed V and J ends, which lost 6 bases and 8 bases, there was a span of 12 bases. The CDR3 nucleotides read TGTGCCAGCAGCCTGACCGGGGGTACGCAGTATTTT. This encodes CASSLTGGTQYF.

In its sample, this clonotype was seen many times. This chain links TRBV7-2 with TRBJ2-3; 7 bases align to TRBD1. CDR1 and CDR2 (germline): SGHTA, FQGNSA. This CDR3 is 13 amino acids long. Germline trimming cut 2 bases from V and 4 bases from J; bases unmatched to any gene: 0. CDR3 in amino acids: CASSLQGADTQYF. CDR3 bases: TGTGCCAGCAGCTTACAGGGGGCAGATACGCAGTATTTT.

This clonotype turned up a few times. The chain carries TRBV7-2 and TRBJ2-1, with TRBD2 as a possible D gene (6 bases). Germline V gene data show CDR1 as SGHTA and CDR2 as FQGNSA. V lost 5 bases and J 4 bases, leaving 15 bases between the germline ends. The CDR3 has 15 residues. This CDR3 is CASSPQGTAYNEQFF. For the CDR3, the DNA is TGTGCCAGCAGCCCACAAGGGACTGCTTACAATGAGCAGTTCTTC.

This rearrangement joins TRBV29-1 to TRBJ2-7; the D gene is possibly TRBD2 (5 bases). Trimming took off 6 bases at V and 3 bases at J, with 15 bases between the two ends. There are 13 residues in the CDR3. Germline lookup yields CDR1 SQVTM and CDR2 ANQGSEA. The CDR3 protein is CSVIQGLVYEQYF. The CDR3 DNA reads as TGCAGCGTAATCCAAGGACTGGTCTACGAGCAGTACTTC.

V and J are TRBV12-3 or TRBV12-4 and TRBJ1-1; possibly TRBD1 for D (6 bases). The ends were cut back, 4 bases at V and 8 bases at J, with 11 bases in the middle. This CDR3 region has 12 residues. The CDR3 nucleotides read TGTGCCAGCAGTTGGGGGGGCGGGGAAGCTTTCTTT. Protein: CASSWGGGEAFF.

This clonotype was seen more than once but under ten times. The rearrangement links TRBV4-3 to TRBJ2-7; D could derive from TRBD1 or TRBD2 (5 bases each). Trimming removed 3 bases at V and 0 bases at J, with 12 bases between. Germline V gene lookup returns CDR1 LGHNA and CDR2 YSLEER. The CDR3 sequence is 15 residues long. Written as DNA, the CDR3 is TGCGCCAGCAGCCACCTGGTGGGGGACTCCTACGAGCAGTACTTC. Encoded protein: CASSHLVGDSYEQYF.

This sequence joins TRBV7-2 and TRBJ2-5; TRBD2 might be the D (5 bases). The CDR3 runs 12 residues. Trimming pared 5 bases from V and 8 bases from J, leaving 12 bases between. CDR1 and CDR2 from the germline V gene are SGHTA and FQGNSA. The CDR3 region is CASSLQDYTQYF. DNA of the CDR3: TGTGCCAGCAGCCTCCAAGACTATACCCAGTACTTC.

This clonotype was counted ten times or more. This chain joins TRBV5-6 and TRBJ2-3; TRBD1 agrees at 8 bases. The CDR3 spans 14 residues. The germline CDR1 and CDR2 sequences are SGHDT and YYEEEE. Trimming removed 4 bases from V and 0 bases from J; junction bases left unmatched: 1. The CDR3 sequence: CASSRTGSTDTQYF. The CDR3 nucleotides read TGTGCCAGCAGCCGGACAGGGAGCACAGATACGCAGTATTTT.

This chain connects TRBV11-1 to TRBJ2-3; 8 bases are a match to TRBD2. The trim removed 1 base at V and 5 bases at J, leaving 14 bases unmatched. Germline CDR1 SGHAT, CDR2 FQDESV (reference sequence). The CDR3 runs to 18 residues. CDR3 residues: CASSLGSGLAAFGDTQYF. In nucleotides, the CDR3 is TGTGCCAGCAGCTTAGGAAGCGGACTAGCAGCCTTCGGAGATACGCAGTATTTT.

The rearrangement links TRBV29-1 to TRBJ2-1; D unresolved. The germline CDR1 and CDR2 sequences are SQVTM and ANQGSEA. This CDR3 has 13 amino acids. V was trimmed by 2 bases and J by 4 bases, leaving 9 bases between them. The CDR3 spells CSVETLHYNEQFF. In DNA, the CDR3 is TGCAGCGTTGAAACACTGCATTACAATGAGCAGTTCTTC.

This clonotype was recorded a few times. The chain links TRBV3-1 to TRBJ2-5, with TRBD1 as a possible D gene (5 bases). The V gene lost 1 base and the J gene lost 2 bases, with 11 bases spanning the gap. Germline CDR1 is LGHDT and CDR2 is YNNKEL (reference sequence). The CDR3 has 15 residues. The CDR3 loop is CASSQAEGVQETQYF. The CDR3 nucleotides are TGTGCCAGCAGCCAAGCGGAAGGGGTTCAAGAGACCCAGTACTTC.

V and J are TRBV10-2 and TRBJ1-5; D gene unclear. V gave up 8 bases and J gave up 7 bases, with 9 bases separating them. Germline CDR1 reads WSHSY; CDR2 reads SAAADI. The CDR3 is 11 amino acids. CDR3 in amino acids: CASSRRQPQHF. In DNA, the CDR3 is TGCGCCAGCTCTCGGAGACAGCCCCAGCATTTT.

The sample holds a few counts of this clonotype. The CDR3 reads CSARGYTGELFF. The CDR3 bases are TGCAGTGCTAGAGGATACACCGGGGAGCTGTTTTTT. The genes are TRBV20-1 and TRBJ2-2; D is unresolved. The V and J ends lost 1 base and 3 bases respectively, with 3 bases between them. The CDR3 contains 12 residues. CDR1 and CDR2 from the germline V gene are DFQATT and SNEGSKA (reference sequence).

In its sample, this clonotype was seen a few times. The chain has TRBV7-9 and TRBJ2-4; D gene unclear. CDR1 is SEHNR, CDR2 FQNEAQ, per germline (reference sequence). V dropped 2 bases and J dropped 8 bases, with 7 bases sitting between them. CDR3 length: 12 residues. In DNA form, the CDR3 reads TGTGCCAGCAGCTTAAAATGGGACATTCAGTACTTC. Protein sequence: CASSLKWDIQYF.

This sequence joins TRBV19 and TRBJ2-2; 8 bases are a match to TRBD2. CDR1 and CDR2 (germline): LNHDA, SQIVND (reference sequence). V shed 6 bases, J shed 2 bases, and the junction held 8 bases outside the gene matches. This CDR3 comprises 16 residues. The CDR3, as DNA: TGTGCCAGTAGAGCTACTAGCGGAAGCAACACCGGGGAGCTGTTTTTT. Protein sequence: CASRATSGSNTGELFF.

This clonotype was counted only a few times. The chain employs TRBV6-2 or TRBV6-3 and TRBJ2-1; 7 bases line up with TRBD2. The V segment lost 8 bases and the J segment 7 bases; nucleotides outside the gene matches: 8. This CDR3 has 13 residues. Germline-derived CDR1 and CDR2 are MNHEY and SVGEGT. CDR3 coding DNA: TGTGCCAGCCGCAGGGCGGGAGTGAATGAGCAGTTCTTC. Encoded protein: CASRRAGVNEQFF.

This clonotype was recorded many times. This CDR3 reads CASSVDRGNYNEQFF. Here the CDR3 DNA reads TGTGCCAGCAGCGTGGACAGGGGGAATTACAATGAGCAGTTCTTC. The J gene is TRBJ2-1, the V gene TRBV7-9; 10 bases line up with TRBD1. CDR3 length: 15 residues. V trimming: 5 bases; J trimming: 4 bases; junction bases outside the gene matches: 5. The V gene's germline CDR1 is SEHNR and CDR2 FQNEAQ (reference sequence).

V is TRBV14 and J is TRBJ2-5; a possible D gene is TRBD1 (5 bases). The V gene's germline CDR1 is SGHDN and CDR2 FVKESK. Trimming took off 1 base at V and 10 bases at J, with 13 bases between the two ends. The CDR3 has 13 amino acids. DNA for the CDR3: TGTGCCAGCAGCCAAGGGCAGGGTCGAATCCAGTACTTC. Amino acids: CASSQGQGRIQYF.

This clonotype has more than one count but fewer than ten. V is TRBV7-2 and J is TRBJ2-7; 9 bases agree with TRBD2. CDR3 length: 15 amino acids. J was trimmed by 2 bases and V by 1 base; bases with no gene match: 3. Germline-derived CDR1 and CDR2 are SGHTA and FQGNSA. CDR3 residues: CASSLDASGTYEQYF. The CDR3, as DNA: TGTGCCAGCAGCTTAGATGCTAGCGGGACCTACGAGCAGTACTTC.

This chain links TRBV18 with TRBJ2-5; a weak D match, TRBD2 (5 bases). Germline CDR1 KGHSH, CDR2 LQKENI. The CDR3 runs to 16 residues. The germline V and J ends were trimmed by 3 bases and 3 bases, with 17 bases remaining between them. The CDR3 sequence is CASSPRLPGTKETQYF. Written as DNA, the CDR3 is TGTGCCAGCTCACCGAGACTGCCGGGAACGAAAGAGACCCAGTACTTC.

This clonotype was counted only a few times. V is TRBV7-2 and J is TRBJ2-7, with 7 bases aligning to TRBD1. V lost 5 bases and J lost 0; bases outside the gene matches: 7. This CDR3 contains 15 residues. The V gene's germline CDR1 is SGHTA and CDR2 FQGNSA. CDR3 DNA sequence: TGTGCCAGCAGCGTAATGACAGGGAGCTCCTACGAGCAGTACTTC. It codes for CASSVMTGSSYEQYF.

This clonotype was seen a handful of times. This chain uses TRBV6-2 or TRBV6-3 with TRBJ2-2; tentatively, D is TRBD1 (6 bases). CDR3 length: 13 amino acids. Between the trimmed V and J ends, which lost 6 bases and 5 bases, there was a span of 10 bases. Germline V gene lookup returns CDR1 MNHEY and CDR2 SVGEGT. The CDR3 bases are TGTGCCAGCAGAACAGGGCGGACCGGGGAGCTGTTTTTT. It specifies CASRTGRTGELFF.

The rearrangement joins TRBV6-2 or TRBV6-3 to TRBJ2-7; TRBD2 matches at 11 bases. Germline CDR1 is MNHEY and CDR2 is SVGEGT. The CDR3 contains 16 residues. The J segment lost 5 bases and the V segment lost 0 bases, leaving 6 bases of the junction unmatched. CDR3 region: CASSYSTSGNGNEQYF. The CDR3 DNA reads TGTGCCAGCAGTTACTCGACTAGCGGGAATGGAAACGAGCAGTACTTC.

This clonotype turned up a few times. The chain couples TRBV5-4 to TRBJ2-1; D uncertain. This CDR3 has 14 amino acids. V lost 3 bases and J lost 8, with 15 bases in between. Germline V gene lookup returns CDR1 SGHNT and CDR2 YYREEE (reference sequence). The CDR3 DNA follows: TGTGCCAGCAGCTCAAGTATGGCACTCCATGAGCAGTTCTTC. It codes for CASSSSMALHEQFF.

This clonotype was seen ten or more times. The V gene is TRBV2, the J gene TRBJ1-1; no definite D call. The CDR3 spans 13 residues. V was shortened by 5 bases and J by 1 base, with 8 bases between the two germline ends. Germline values: CDR1 SNHLY, CDR2 FYNNEI. This chain's CDR3 is CASSSTTNTEAFF. The CDR3 DNA is TGTGCCAGCAGTTCGACAACGAACACTGAAGCTTTCTTT.

This clonotype appeared a few times. The V call is TRBV5-1, the J call TRBJ2-4; D not resolved. Trimming shortened V by 0 bases and J by 0 bases, and 10 bases separated the two germline ends. The CDR3 contains 16 residues. The germline gives CDR1 SGHRS, CDR2 YFSETQ. This chain's CDR3 is CASSLEAPLAKNIQYF. In DNA, the CDR3 is TGCGCCAGCAGCTTGGAGGCGCCATTAGCCAAAAACATTCAGTACTTC.

The chain links TRBV6-2 or TRBV6-3 to TRBJ2-1; D not resolved. Trimming pared 5 bases from V and 4 bases from J, leaving 21 bases between. The CDR3 contains 17 residues. Per the germline V gene, CDR1 is MNHEY and CDR2 is SVGEGT. The CDR3 DNA sequence: TGTGCCAGCAGTAACGGAGCGCTAGTCCGGGTATACAATGAGCAGTTCTTC. Protein sequence: CASSNGALVRVYNEQFF.